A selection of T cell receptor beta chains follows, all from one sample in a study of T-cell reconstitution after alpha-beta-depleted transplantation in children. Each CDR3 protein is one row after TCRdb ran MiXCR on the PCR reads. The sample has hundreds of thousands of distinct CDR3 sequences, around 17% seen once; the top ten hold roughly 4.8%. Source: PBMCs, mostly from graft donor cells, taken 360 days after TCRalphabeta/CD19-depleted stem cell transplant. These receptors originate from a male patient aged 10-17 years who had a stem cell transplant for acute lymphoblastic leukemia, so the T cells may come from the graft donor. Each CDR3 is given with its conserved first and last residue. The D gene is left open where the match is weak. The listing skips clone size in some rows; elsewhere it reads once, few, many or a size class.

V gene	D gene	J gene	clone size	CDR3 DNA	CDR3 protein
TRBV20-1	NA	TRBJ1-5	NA	TGCAGTGCGGGCGATGGCAATCAGCCCCAGCATTTT	CSAGDGNQPQHF
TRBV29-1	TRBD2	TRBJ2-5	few	TGCAGCGTTGAAGGGCGGGAGGAATACGAGACCCAGTACTTC	CSVEGREEYETQYF
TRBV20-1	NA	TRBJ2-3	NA	TGCAGTGTCAGGTTGGGGCGGGAAGTCACAGATACGCAGTATTTT	CSVRLGREVTDTQYF
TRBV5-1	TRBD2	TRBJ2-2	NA	TGCGCCAGCAGCTTGGACCGGGGACTAGCGGGAGGGGAGCCGATCACCGGGGAGCTGTTTTTT	CASSLDRGLAGGEPITGELFF
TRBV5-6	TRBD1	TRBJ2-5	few	TGTGCCAGCAGCTTAAGGGGGCGGACTTATGGGACCCAGTACTTC	CASSLRGRTYGTQYF
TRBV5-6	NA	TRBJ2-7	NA	TGTGCCAGCAGCTTGGAGGGCCCAATCTCCTACGAGCAGTACTTC	CASSLEGPISYEQYF
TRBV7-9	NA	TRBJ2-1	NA	TGTGCCAGCAGCTCCCTTCAACCGAGCTCCTACAATGAGCAGTTCTTC	CASSSLQPSSYNEQFF
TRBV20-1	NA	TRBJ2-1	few	TGCAGTGCTAGAGGCTGGGGTGGCTCCTACAATGAGCAGTTCTTC	CSARGWGGSYNEQFF
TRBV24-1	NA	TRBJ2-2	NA	TGTGCCACCAGTGATCCCGGTGGCATCACCGGGGAGCTGTTTTTT	CATSDPGGITGELFF
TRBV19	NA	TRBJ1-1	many	TGTGCCAGTAGTATTCGGGCGTACACTGAAGCTTTCTTT	CASSIRAYTEAFF
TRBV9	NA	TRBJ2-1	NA	TGTGCCAGCAGCGTGAATAACTACAATGAGCAGTTCTTC	CASSVNNYNEQFF
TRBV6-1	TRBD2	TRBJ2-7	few	TGTGCCAGCACCATACTAGCGGGAGGGTCCTACGAGCAGTACTTC	CASTILAGGSYEQYF
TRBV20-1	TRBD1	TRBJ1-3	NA	TGCAGTGCTTCGGACAGGCTAGGGCGAAACACCATATATTTT	CSASDRLGRNTIYF
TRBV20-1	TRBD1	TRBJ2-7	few	TGCAGTCTCTACAGGGGAGTGTCCTACGAGCAGTACTTC	CSLYRGVSYEQYF
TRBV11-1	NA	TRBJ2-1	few	TGTGCCAGCAGCTTAGGATGGGCAGGAAGGAGTGAGCAGTTCTTC	CASSLGWAGRSEQFF
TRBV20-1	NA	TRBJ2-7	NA	TGCAGTGCTAGAGGGGCGTTGACGGCCTACGAGCAGTACTTC	CSARGALTAYEQYF
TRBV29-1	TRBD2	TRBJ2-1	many	TGCAGCGTTGGTCTAGCGGGGTACAATGAGCAGTTCTTC	CSVGLAGYNEQFF
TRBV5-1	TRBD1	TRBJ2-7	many	TGCGCCAGCAGCACCCTCCGGGGACAGGGGCACGAGCAGTACTTC	CASSTLRGQGHEQYF
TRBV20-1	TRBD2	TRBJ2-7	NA	TGCAGTGCTCGGTTACTAGCGATTGCCTACGAGCAGTACTTC	CSARLLAIAYEQYF
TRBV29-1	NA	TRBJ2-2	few	TGCAGCGTTGCGGGAGCGGGCACCGGGGAGCTGTTTTTT	CSVAGAGTGELFF
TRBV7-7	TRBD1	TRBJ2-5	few	TGTGCCAGCAGCCAACAGACAGGGTTCCAAGAGACCCAGTACTTC	CASSQQTGFQETQYF
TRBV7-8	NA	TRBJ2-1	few	TGTGCCAGCAGCTTCCAAGGGGCTGTGTCCTACAATGAGCAGTTCTTC	CASSFQGAVSYNEQFF
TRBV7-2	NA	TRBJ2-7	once	TGTGCCAGCAGCTTAGAAGGGAGGTTGAAGTCCTACGAGCAGTACTTC	CASSLEGRLKSYEQYF
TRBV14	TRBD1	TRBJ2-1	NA	TGTGCCAGCAGCCTGAGAACGGGACAGAAGATACCTCGGCACAATGAGCAGTTCTTC	CASSLRTGQKIPRHNEQFF
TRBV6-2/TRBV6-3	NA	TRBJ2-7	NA	TGTGCCAGTTACAGGGATCCTAGATTGCCCTACGAGCAGTACTTC	CASYRDPRLPYEQYF
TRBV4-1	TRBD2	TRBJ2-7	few	TGCGCCAGCAGCCAAGTTCCGCGGGAGTTGTCCTACGAGCAGTACTTC	CASSQVPRELSYEQYF
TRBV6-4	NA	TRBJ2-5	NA	TGTGCCAGCAATCCCCTGCCGACGCAAGAGACCCAGTACTTC	CASNPLPTQETQYF
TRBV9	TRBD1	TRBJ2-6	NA	TGTGCCAGCAGCCAAGACAGGGTGAGAACTGGGGCCAACGTCCTGACTTTC	CASSQDRVRTGANVLTF
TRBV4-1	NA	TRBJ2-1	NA	TGCGCCAGCAGCCCCGAGGGCGAGCCCCACTACAATGAGCAGTTCTTC	CASSPEGEPHYNEQFF
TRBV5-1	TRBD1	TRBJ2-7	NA	TGCGCCAGCAGCTTGACTCGAGGGACAGGGGACTCCTACGAGCAGTACTTC	CASSLTRGTGDSYEQYF